This section outlines one TCR beta chain sequence together with its context. Antigen unknown. V was pared by 4 bases and J by 5 bases, with 18 bases between. This CDR3 has 15 residues. This sample was taken from a study of OX40 agonist ivuxolimab in advanced cancers. General study points: In CD8+ T cells, expanded clones were on average more numerous than in CD4+. Some patients without response likewise showed low normalized clonal expansion.

Clones were sequenced by immunoSEQ multiplex PCR, and TCRdb holds only the in-frame ones, with some missing. Of 70,000 or so clones listed, about 90% were seen once; the top ten hold approximately 8%. The chain joins TRBV5-3 to TRBJ2-5, with D possibly matching TRBD1 (5 bases). TRBV5-3 is recorded as an ORF, its role being uncertain. The clonotype originates from an adult with an advanced solid tumor such as melanoma, head and neck, liver or kidney cancer. Sequenced here: CD4+ or CD8+ T cells sorted from blood, sampled in a trial of the OX40 agonist ivuxolimab. The CDR3 loop reads CARSPGQGRDETQYF. CDR3 DNA: TGTGCCAGAAGCCCCGGGCAGGGCAGGGATGAGACCCAGTACTTC.